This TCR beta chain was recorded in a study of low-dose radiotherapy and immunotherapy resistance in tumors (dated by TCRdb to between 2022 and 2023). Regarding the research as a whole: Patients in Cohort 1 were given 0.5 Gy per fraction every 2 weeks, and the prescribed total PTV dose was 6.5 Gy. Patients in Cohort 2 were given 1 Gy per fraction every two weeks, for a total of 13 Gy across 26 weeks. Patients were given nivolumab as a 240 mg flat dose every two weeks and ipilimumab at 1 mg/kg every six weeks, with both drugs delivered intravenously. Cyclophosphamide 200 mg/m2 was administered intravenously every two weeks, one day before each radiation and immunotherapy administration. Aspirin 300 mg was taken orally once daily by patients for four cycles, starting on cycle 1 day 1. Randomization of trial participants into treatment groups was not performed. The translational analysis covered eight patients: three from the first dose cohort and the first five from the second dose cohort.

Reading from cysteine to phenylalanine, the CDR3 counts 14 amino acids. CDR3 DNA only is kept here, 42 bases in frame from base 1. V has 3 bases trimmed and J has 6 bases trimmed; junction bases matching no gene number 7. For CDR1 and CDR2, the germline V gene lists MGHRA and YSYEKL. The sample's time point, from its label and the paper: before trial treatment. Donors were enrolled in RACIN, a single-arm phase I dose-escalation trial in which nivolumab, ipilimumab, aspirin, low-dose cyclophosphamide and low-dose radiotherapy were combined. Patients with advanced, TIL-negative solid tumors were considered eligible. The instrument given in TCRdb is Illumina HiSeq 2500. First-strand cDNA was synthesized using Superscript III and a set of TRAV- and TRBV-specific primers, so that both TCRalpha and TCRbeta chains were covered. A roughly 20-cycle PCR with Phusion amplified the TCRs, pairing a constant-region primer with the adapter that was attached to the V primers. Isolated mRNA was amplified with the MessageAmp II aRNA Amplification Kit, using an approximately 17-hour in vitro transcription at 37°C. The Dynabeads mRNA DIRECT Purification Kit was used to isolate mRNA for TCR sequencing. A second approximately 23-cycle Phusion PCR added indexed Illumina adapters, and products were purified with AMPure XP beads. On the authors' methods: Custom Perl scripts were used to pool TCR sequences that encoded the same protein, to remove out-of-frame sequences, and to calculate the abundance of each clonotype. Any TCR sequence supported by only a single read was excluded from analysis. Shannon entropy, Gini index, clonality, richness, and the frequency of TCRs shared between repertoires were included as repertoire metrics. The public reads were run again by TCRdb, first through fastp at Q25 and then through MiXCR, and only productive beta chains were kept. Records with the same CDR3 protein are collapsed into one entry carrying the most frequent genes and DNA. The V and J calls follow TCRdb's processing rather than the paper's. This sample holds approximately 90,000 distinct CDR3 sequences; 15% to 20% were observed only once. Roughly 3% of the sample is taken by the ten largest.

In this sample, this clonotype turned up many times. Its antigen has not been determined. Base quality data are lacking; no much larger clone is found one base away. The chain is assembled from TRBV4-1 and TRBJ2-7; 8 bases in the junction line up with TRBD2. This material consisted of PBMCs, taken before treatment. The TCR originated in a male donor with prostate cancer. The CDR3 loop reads CASSHARGGAEQYF. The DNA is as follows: TGCGCCAGCAGCCATGCTCGGGGGGGCGCCGAGCAGTACTTC.